This is a list of T cell receptor beta chains from one sample in a study of beta chain features in type 1 diabetes. Measured with immunoSEQ multiplex PCR; TCRdb has only the in-frame clones, and not every one. The sample contains about 220,000 clones, approximately 10% of which appear only once. Sequenced material: central memory CD4+ T cells from blood. The receptor source for this set is a man aged 18-30 years in good health. Each CDR3 is given with its conserved first and last residue. The D gene is left open where the match is weak. Part of the rows lack a size; the others show once, few, many or a class for expanded clones.

cdr3_length: 12; d_call: .; j_call: TRBJ2-5; v_call: TRBV14; clone_size: many; cdr3_aa: CASSQDWGEQYF; cdr3_nt: TGTGCCAGCAGCCAAGACTGGGGGGAACAGTACTTC
cdr3_length: 16; d_call: .; j_call: TRBJ2-1; v_call: TRBV4-2; clone_size: .; cdr3_aa: CASSQDFSGPYNEQFF; cdr3_nt: TGTGCCAGCAGCCAAGATTTCAGCGGGCCCTACAATGAGCAGTTCTTC
cdr3_length: 12; d_call: TRBD1; j_call: TRBJ1-2; v_call: TRBV10-3; clone_size: .; cdr3_aa: CATRQGGYGYTF; cdr3_nt: TGTGCCACACGACAGGGCGGATATGGCTACACCTTC
cdr3_length: 13; d_call: .; j_call: TRBJ1-2; v_call: TRBV14; clone_size: few; cdr3_aa: CASSQFRNYGYTF; cdr3_nt: TGTGCCAGCAGCCAATTCCGTAACTATGGCTACACCTTC
cdr3_length: 15; d_call: TRBD1; j_call: TRBJ2-5; v_call: TRBV11-2; clone_size: .; cdr3_aa: CASSYLGTEGETQYF; cdr3_nt: TGTGCCAGCAGCTACCTAGGGACAGAGGGAGAGACCCAGTACTTC
cdr3_length: 12; d_call: .; j_call: TRBJ2-3; v_call: TRBV2; clone_size: few; cdr3_aa: CASRMSGDTQYF; cdr3_nt: TGTGCCAGCAGGATGAGCGGAGATACGCAGTATTTT
cdr3_length: 14; d_call: .; j_call: TRBJ1-2; v_call: TRBV15; clone_size: .; cdr3_aa: CATSRVDRDYGYTF; cdr3_nt: TGTGCCACCAGCAGGGTAGACAGAGACTATGGCTACACCTTC
cdr3_length: 17; d_call: TRBD1; j_call: TRBJ1-5; v_call: TRBV15; clone_size: .; cdr3_aa: CATSRVSGTGSNQPQHF; cdr3_nt: TGTGCCACCAGCAGAGTATCCGGGACAGGGAGCAATCAGCCCCAGCATTTT
cdr3_length: 15; d_call: .; j_call: TRBJ2-1; v_call: TRBV11-2; clone_size: .; cdr3_aa: CASSVARASYNEQFF; cdr3_nt: TGTGCCAGCAGCGTGGCCAGGGCGTCCTACAATGAGCAGTTCTTC
cdr3_length: 18; d_call: TRBD2; j_call: TRBJ2-2; v_call: TRBV7-3; clone_size: .; cdr3_aa: CASSFLTSGRKEAGELFF; cdr3_nt: TGTGCCAGCAGCTTCCTGACTAGCGGGAGAAAGGAGGCCGGGGAGCTGTTTTTT
cdr3_length: 16; d_call: TRBD1; j_call: TRBJ2-1; v_call: TRBV5-1; clone_size: .; cdr3_aa: CASSLGSGQGYNEQFF; cdr3_nt: TGCGCCAGCAGCCTAGGGTCGGGACAGGGGTACAATGAGCAGTTCTTC
cdr3_length: 11; d_call: .; j_call: TRBJ2-7; v_call: TRBV29-1; clone_size: few; cdr3_aa: CSVGIAYEQYF; cdr3_nt: TGCAGCGTTGGAATTGCCTACGAGCAGTACTTC
cdr3_length: 16; d_call: .; j_call: TRBJ2-2; v_call: TRBV7-2; clone_size: few; cdr3_aa: CASSPRGLGNTGELFF; cdr3_nt: TGTGCCAGCAGCCCACGGGGGCTGGGTAACACCGGGGAGCTGTTTTTT
cdr3_length: 15; d_call: .; j_call: TRBJ2-5; v_call: TRBV27; clone_size: .; cdr3_aa: CASSLFGRMQETQYF; cdr3_nt: TGTGCCAGCAGTTTATTCGGACGGATGCAAGAGACCCAGTACTTC
cdr3_length: 13; d_call: .; j_call: TRBJ2-7; v_call: TRBV5-1; clone_size: .; cdr3_aa: CASSLALGGEQYF; cdr3_nt: TGCGCCAGCAGCTTGGCCTTGGGGGGCGAGCAGTACTTC
cdr3_length: 16; d_call: TRBD2; j_call: TRBJ2-1; v_call: TRBV6-6; clone_size: .; cdr3_aa: CASSYFGEGIYNEQFF; cdr3_nt: TGTGCCAGCAGTTACTTCGGGGAGGGAATATACAATGAGCAGTTCTTC
cdr3_length: 13; d_call: .; j_call: TRBJ2-1; v_call: TRBV29-1; clone_size: few; cdr3_aa: CSVRVRVGNEQFF; cdr3_nt: TGCAGCGTCCGAGTACGGGTGGGCAATGAGCAGTTCTTC
cdr3_length: 12; d_call: .; j_call: TRBJ1-4; v_call: TRBV7-6; clone_size: few; cdr3_aa: CASSLWAEKLFF; cdr3_nt: TGTGCCAGCAGCCTCTGGGCTGAAAAACTGTTTTTT
cdr3_length: 16; d_call: .; j_call: TRBJ2-2; v_call: TRBV29-1; clone_size: .; cdr3_aa: CSVEGLAEANTVELFF; cdr3_nt: TGCAGCGTTGAGGGGTTAGCGGAAGCGAACACCGTGGAGCTGTTTTTT
cdr3_length: 13; d_call: TRBD1; j_call: TRBJ1-5; v_call: TRBV30; clone_size: .; cdr3_aa: CAWSGGTGQPQHF; cdr3_nt: TGTGCCTGGAGTGGAGGGACAGGTCAGCCCCAGCATTTT
cdr3_length: 15; d_call: TRBD1; j_call: TRBJ1-5; v_call: TRBV30; clone_size: few; cdr3_aa: CAWSGTGTGGMPQHF; cdr3_nt: TGTGCCTGGAGTGGGACCGGGACAGGGGGCATGCCCCAGCATTTT
cdr3_length: 16; d_call: TRBD2; j_call: TRBJ2-2; v_call: TRBV25-1; clone_size: few; cdr3_aa: CASSDPRLAGTGELFF; cdr3_nt: TGTGCCAGCAGTGATCCGAGACTAGCGGGCACCGGGGAGCTGTTTTTT
cdr3_length: 15; d_call: TRBD2; j_call: TRBJ2-5; v_call: TRBV19; clone_size: .; cdr3_aa: CASSPYLAGAETQYF; cdr3_nt: TGTGCCAGTAGTCCATACCTCGCGGGAGCCGAGACCCAGTACTTC
cdr3_length: 15; d_call: TRBD2; j_call: TRBJ2-7; v_call: TRBV29-1; clone_size: .; cdr3_aa: CSVGTSVLSSYEQYF; cdr3_nt: TGCAGCGTTGGGACTAGCGTCTTAAGCTCCTACGAGCAGTACTTC
cdr3_length: 16; d_call: TRBD2; j_call: TRBJ2-1; v_call: TRBV4-2; clone_size: many; cdr3_aa: CASSPQTGGRGNEQFF; cdr3_nt: TGTGCCAGCAGCCCCCAGACCGGGGGGAGGGGCAATGAGCAGTTCTTC
cdr3_length: 13; d_call: .; j_call: TRBJ2-5; v_call: TRBV11-3; clone_size: .; cdr3_aa: CASSRLREETQYF; cdr3_nt: TGTGCCAGCAGCCGCCTCAGGGAAGAGACCCAGTACTTC
cdr3_length: 15; d_call: TRBD2; j_call: TRBJ2-1; v_call: TRBV28; clone_size: many; cdr3_aa: CASSLSATSLNEQFF; cdr3_nt: TGTGCCAGCAGTTTATCCGCGACTAGCTTGAACGAGCAGTTCTTC
cdr3_length: 16; d_call: TRBD2; j_call: TRBJ2-3; v_call: TRBV7-8; clone_size: .; cdr3_aa: CASNPKIAGDTDTQYF; cdr3_nt: TGTGCCAGCAACCCGAAGATTGCGGGGGACACAGATACGCAGTATTTT
cdr3_length: 15; d_call: .; j_call: TRBJ2-2; v_call: TRBV5-6; clone_size: few; cdr3_aa: CASSLQGYRTGELFF; cdr3_nt: TGTGCCAGCAGCCTACAGGGATATCGGACCGGGGAGCTGTTTTTT
cdr3_length: 14; d_call: TRBD2; j_call: TRBJ2-3; v_call: TRBV7-8; clone_size: few; cdr3_aa: CASMAGGGGDTQYF; cdr3_nt: TGTGCCAGCATGGCGGGAGGCGGTGGAGATACGCAGTATTTT
cdr3_length: 14; d_call: TRBD1; j_call: TRBJ2-3; v_call: TRBV28; clone_size: few; cdr3_aa: CASSFGQESDTQYF; cdr3_nt: TGTGCCAGCAGTTTTGGACAGGAGTCAGATACGCAGTATTTT
cdr3_length: 15; d_call: TRBD2; j_call: TRBJ2-7; v_call: TRBV2; clone_size: .; cdr3_aa: CASNRNSGTLDEQYF; cdr3_nt: TGTGCCAGCAATCGAAATAGCGGGACGTTGGACGAGCAGTACTTC
cdr3_length: 13; d_call: .; j_call: TRBJ2-7; v_call: TRBV11-2; clone_size: .; cdr3_aa: CASSLRGSYEQYF; cdr3_nt: TGTGCCAGCAGCTTACGGGGCTCCTACGAGCAGTACTTC
cdr3_length: 16; d_call: .; j_call: TRBJ2-5; v_call: TRBV5-5; clone_size: few; cdr3_aa: CASSSGTLLYQETQYF; cdr3_nt: TGTGCCAGCAGCTCCGGGACACTACTGTACCAAGAGACCCAGTACTTC
cdr3_length: 14; d_call: .; j_call: TRBJ2-2; v_call: TRBV6-6; clone_size: .; cdr3_aa: CASSTLEATGELFF; cdr3_nt: TGTGCCAGCAGTACCTTGGAGGCCACCGGGGAGCTGTTTTTT
cdr3_length: 13; d_call: .; j_call: TRBJ2-4; v_call: TRBV5-1; clone_size: .; cdr3_aa: CASSVDSKNIQYF; cdr3_nt: TGCGCCAGCAGCGTGGACAGCAAAAACATTCAGTACTTC
cdr3_length: 14; d_call: TRBD2; j_call: TRBJ2-1; v_call: TRBV9; clone_size: few; cdr3_aa: CASSVAGGPYEQFF; cdr3_nt: TGTGCCAGCAGCGTAGCGGGAGGGCCCTATGAGCAGTTCTTC
cdr3_length: 14; d_call: .; j_call: TRBJ1-1; v_call: TRBV29-1; clone_size: many; cdr3_aa: CSVPGEVIHTEAFF; cdr3_nt: TGCAGCGTCCCTGGGGAGGTCATTCATACTGAAGCTTTCTTT
cdr3_length: 15; d_call: .; j_call: TRBJ1-1; v_call: TRBV21-1; clone_size: few; cdr3_aa: CASSTLVKRDTEAFF; cdr3_nt: TGTGCCAGCAGCACGTTGGTCAAAAGGGACACTGAAGCTTTCTTT
cdr3_length: 12; d_call: .; j_call: TRBJ2-5; v_call: TRBV10-2; clone_size: .; cdr3_aa: CASTGSVETQYF; cdr3_nt: TGCGCCAGCACAGGGTCGGTGGAGACCCAGTACTTC
cdr3_length: 14; d_call: TRBD2; j_call: TRBJ2-1; v_call: TRBV2; clone_size: few; cdr3_aa: CASSWTSGSDEQFF; cdr3_nt: TGTGCCAGCTCCTGGACTAGCGGGAGCGATGAGCAGTTCTTC